This T cell receptor beta chain originates from a study of blood T cell repertoires in COVID-19. Trimming stripped 5 bases from V and 3 bases from J, with 9 bases between. The germline gives CDR1 SGHRS, CDR2 YFSETQ. The CDR3 is made up of 13 amino acids. The table came from immunoSEQ multiplex PCR; TCRdb's copy has only in-frame clones and leaves some out. The table records a few hundred thousand clones, roughly 90% of them present only once. Input material: PBMCs or T cells enriched from blood (not recorded which). The TCR comes from a man aged 40-49 years who had recovered from COVID-19. The V call is TRBV5-1, the J call TRBJ2-1; possibly TRBD2 for D (6 bases). The CDR3 coding sequence is TGCGCCAGCAGGCCGACTAGCTACAATGAGCAGTTCTTC. Translated, it gives CASRPTSYNEQFF. Complete variable domain (other parts from reference TRBV5-1 and TRBJ2-1): KAGVTQTPRYLIKTRGQQVTLSCSPISGHRSVSWYQQTPGQGLQFLFEYFSETQRNKGNFPGRFSGRQFSNSRSEMNVSTLELGDSALYLCASRPTSYNEQFFGPGTRLTVL.